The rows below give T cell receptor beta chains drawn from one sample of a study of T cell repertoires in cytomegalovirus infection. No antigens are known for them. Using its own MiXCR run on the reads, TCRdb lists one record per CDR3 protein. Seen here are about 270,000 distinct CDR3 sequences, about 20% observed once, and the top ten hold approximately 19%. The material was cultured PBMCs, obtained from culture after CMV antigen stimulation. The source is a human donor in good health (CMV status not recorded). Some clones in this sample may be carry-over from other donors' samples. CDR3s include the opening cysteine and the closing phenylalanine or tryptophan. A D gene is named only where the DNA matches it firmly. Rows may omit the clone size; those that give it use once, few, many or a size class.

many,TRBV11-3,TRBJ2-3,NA,TGTGCCAGCAGTATTGGGACTCCGACGCAGTATTTT,CASSIGTPTQYF
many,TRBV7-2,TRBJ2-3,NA,TGTGCCAGCAGCTTAATTGCCCCCGGGGTCGGGTATAAAGGACGTCCTCGGAAGGATACGCAGTATTTT,CASSLIAPGVGYKGRPRKDTQYF
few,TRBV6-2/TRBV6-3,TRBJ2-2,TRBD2,TGTGCCAGCATGTTAGCGGGAGATGCCGGGGAGCTGTTTTTT,CASMLAGDAGELFF
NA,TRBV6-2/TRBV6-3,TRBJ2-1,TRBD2,TGTGCCAGCAGTTCGTGGACTAGCGGGATTGATGAGCAGTTCTTC,CASSSWTSGIDEQFF
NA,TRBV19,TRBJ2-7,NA,TGTGCCAGTAGTATAGCAGCAGGCATCCTCTCCTACGAGCAGTACTTC,CASSIAAGILSYEQYF
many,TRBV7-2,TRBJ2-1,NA,TGTGCCAGCAGCCTATCGGGGGTAGGGCGAAGTAAGGTCTACAATGAGCAGTTCTTC,CASSLSGVGRSKVYNEQFF
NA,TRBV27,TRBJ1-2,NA,TGTGCCAGCAGCCAAAACGTAAATTCGTATGGCTACACCTTC,CASSQNVNSYGYTF
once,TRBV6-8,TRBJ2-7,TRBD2,TGTGCCAGCAGTCTAAAGGGACTAGCATCTCCAGAGCAGTACTTC,CASSLKGLASPEQYF
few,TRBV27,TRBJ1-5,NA,TGTGCCAGCAGTTTATGGGGCCTGGACGGCAATCAGCCCCAGCATTTT,CASSLWGLDGNQPQHF
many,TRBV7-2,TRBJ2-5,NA,TGTGCCAGCAGCTTAGGGTCAAACCAAGAGACCCAGTACTTC,CASSLGSNQETQYF
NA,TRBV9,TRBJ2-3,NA,TGTGCCAGCAGCCCCCTGGGGTCCAGCCTGGGTATGGATACGCAGTATTTT,CASSPLGSSLGMDTQYF
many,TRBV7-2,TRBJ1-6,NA,TGTGCCAGCAGCTTACAGACAGGCAATAATTCACCCCTCCACTTT,CASSLQTGNNSPLHF
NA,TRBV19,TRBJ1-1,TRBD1,TGTGCCAGTAGTATATTCCCCACCGGACAGGGAAAAACTGAAGCTTTCTTT,CASSIFPTGQGKTEAFF
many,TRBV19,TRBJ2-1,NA,TGTGCCAGTAGTATAGCTAGGGGCTCCTACAATGAGCAGTTCTTC,CASSIARGSYNEQFF
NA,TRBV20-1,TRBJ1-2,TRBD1,TGCAGTGCCTCTCGGACAGGGGAAGATGGCTACACCTTC,CSASRTGEDGYTF
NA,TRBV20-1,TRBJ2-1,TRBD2,TGCAGTGCTAGAAGGGGAGGGAGTGAGCAGTTCTTC,CSARRGGSEQFF
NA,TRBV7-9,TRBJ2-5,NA,TGTGCCAGCAGCTTAGCGGCCTCCAGGGTGGAGAGGGAGACCCAGTACTTC,CASSLAASRVERETQYF
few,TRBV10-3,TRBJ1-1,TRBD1,TGTGCCATCAGAAAACAGGGGCTGAACACTGAAGCTTTCTTT,CAIRKQGLNTEAFF
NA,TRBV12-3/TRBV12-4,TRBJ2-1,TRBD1,TGTGCCAGCAGTTTAGTAGTTCCCAAACAGGGGGCCAGTTTCAATGAGCAGTTCTTC,CASSLVVPKQGASFNEQFF
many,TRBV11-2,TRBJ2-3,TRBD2,TGTGCCAGCAGCTTAAGGGCGGGAGGCACAGATACGCAGTATTTT,CASSLRAGGTDTQYF
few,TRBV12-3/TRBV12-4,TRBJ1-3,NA,TGTGCCAGCAGTTTTCAGGGAGGCGGTGACACCATATATTTT,CASSFQGGGDTIYF
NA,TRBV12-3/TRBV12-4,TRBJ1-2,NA,TGTGCCAGCAGATCCGGCCCTAACTATGGCTACACCTTC,CASRSGPNYGYTF
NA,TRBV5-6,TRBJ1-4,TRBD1,TGTGCCAGCAGCTCATTAATCAGCCAGGGGGCGCGAACTAATGAAAAACTGTTTTTT,CASSSLISQGARTNEKLFF
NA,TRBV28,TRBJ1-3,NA,TGTACCAGCAGTTTTCAAGGGCAGCTTTTCTCTGGAAACACCATATATTTT,CTSSFQGQLFSGNTIYF
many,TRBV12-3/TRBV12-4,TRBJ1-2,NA,TGTGCCAGCAGTTTCACAGGAGGTGGCTACACCTTC,CASSFTGGGYTF
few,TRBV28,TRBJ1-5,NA,TGTGCCAGCAGAACCGGGGGTAATACTCAGCCCCAGCATTTT,CASRTGGNTQPQHF
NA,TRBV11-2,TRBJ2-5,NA,TGTGCCAGCAGCTTCGGGACCGCTAGAGAGACCCAGTACTTC,CASSFGTARETQYF
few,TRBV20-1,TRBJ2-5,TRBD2,TGCAGTGCCGGGAGGGATTCGGAGACTGTCGAGACCCAGTACTTC,CSAGRDSETVETQYF
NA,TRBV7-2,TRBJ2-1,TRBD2,TGTGCCAGCAGTCCCGGGACTAGCAGATACAATGAGCAGTTCTTC,CASSPGTSRYNEQFF
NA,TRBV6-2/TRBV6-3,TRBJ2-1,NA,TGTGCCAGCAGCTTATTGGGTCCTAGAGCACTTGACAATGAGCAGTTCTTC,CASSLLGPRALDNEQFF
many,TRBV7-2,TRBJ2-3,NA,TGTGCCAGCAGCTTAAGGATCGTGGACACAGATACGCAGTATTTT,CASSLRIVDTDTQYF
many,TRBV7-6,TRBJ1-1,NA,TGTGCCAGCAGCATAGGGCAGGGCACTGAAGCTTTCTTT,CASSIGQGTEAFF
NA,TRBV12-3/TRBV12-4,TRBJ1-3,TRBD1,TGTGCCAGCAGCCCCCTCTTTGGACAGGGGAGGAACACCATATATTTT,CASSPLFGQGRNTIYF
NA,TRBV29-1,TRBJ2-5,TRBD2,TGCAGCGTTCGGGGACTAGCGGGAGAGACCCAGTACTTC,CSVRGLAGETQYF
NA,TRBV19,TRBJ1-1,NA,TGTGCCAGTAAATTCGATGGATTTGGGGGCACTGAAGCTTTCTTT,CASKFDGFGGTEAFF
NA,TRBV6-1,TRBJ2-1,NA,TGTGCCAGCAGTTACCAGGGGAGCTCCTACAATGAGCAGTTCTTC,CASSYQGSSYNEQFF
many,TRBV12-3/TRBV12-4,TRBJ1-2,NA,TGTGCCAGCAGTTCCCGCTATGGCTACACCTTC,CASSSRYGYTF
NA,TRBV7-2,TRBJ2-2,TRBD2,TGTGCCAGCAGCTCCAGTCGCCTAGCGGGAGGTCTGGGGGAGCTGTTTTTT,CASSSSRLAGGLGELFF